This TCR beta chain appears in the sequencing data of a study of T cells in Graves' hyperthyroidism and ophthalmopathy. Amplified TCR beta CDR3 regions came from RNA transcripts. The TCR CDR3 was amplified in a first-round RT-PCR using the HTBI primer set. TCRdb reprocessed the multiplex PCR reads via MiXCR and lists one record per CDR3 protein. The data hold roughly 250,000 distinct CDR3 sequences, with about 20% observed a single time. Looked up from germline, CDR1 is GTSNPN and CDR2 is SVGIG (reference sequence). The CDR3 runs to 13 residues. V dropped 6 bases and J dropped 2 bases, with 14 bases sitting between them. Ophthalmopathy in the patients scored at least 3 on Clinical Activity Score and at least 4 on NOSPECS grade, lasting under 3 months. Uncontrolled infection, other autoimmune disease, pregnancy or lactation barred patients from enrollment. This clonotype was counted only a few times. Its target is unknown.

Points from the study as a whole: Through a model of 13 V-J features, ophthalmopathy was separated from stable hyperthyroidism. Expanded thyroid clonotypes (above 0.001) were mostly also found in blood.

The chain joins TRBV30 to TRBJ2-7, with D unclear. The receptor comes from a man younger than 45 with Graves' ophthalmopathy. The sample comprised blood. The chain's CDR3 is CACLAAPTYEQYF. The CDR3 bases are TGTGCCTGTTTGGCAGCCCCAACCTACGAGCAGTACTTC.